This T cell receptor (beta chain) originates from a study of Ad26.COV2.S vaccination and SARS-CoV-2 variants. Study in general: The COV1001 Ad26.COV2.S trial arm included the donor. Intramuscularly, Ad26.COV2.S was given either once or twice, 56 days apart.

The study, taken as a whole, reports: Quantification of TCR breadth and depth may have yielded underestimates of total T cell responses.

Specified treatment: around 19 received Ad26.COV2.S at low or high dose, single or two shots; several received placebo; per-sample allocation not given. Samples analyzed were those drawn on day 63 after the first vaccine or placebo injection. This Boston cohort included adults aged 18-55 years. Worth noting for this clone: Its matching antigen is unknown.

Generated by immunoSEQ multiplex PCR, the TCRdb table keeps only in-frame clones and is missing some. The data show just under 250,000 clones, roughly 90% seen once. CDR3 length equals 17 residues. V dropped 0 bases and J dropped 2; count of bases not matched to a gene: 6. Germline CDR1 is MGHDK and CDR2 is SYGVNS. The chain uses TRBV25-1 and TRBJ2-1; 8 bases agree with TRBD2. The TCR originated in a person between 18 and 65 years old who received the Ad26.COV2.S COVID-19 vaccine or a placebo. Sequencing was performed on peripheral blood, taken in a trial of Ad26.COV2.S vaccine versus placebo. The CDR3 bases are TGTGCCAGCAGTGAATATTGGCGGGGGGCCACCTACAATGAGCAGTTCTTC. Its protein product is CASSEYWRGATYNEQFF.